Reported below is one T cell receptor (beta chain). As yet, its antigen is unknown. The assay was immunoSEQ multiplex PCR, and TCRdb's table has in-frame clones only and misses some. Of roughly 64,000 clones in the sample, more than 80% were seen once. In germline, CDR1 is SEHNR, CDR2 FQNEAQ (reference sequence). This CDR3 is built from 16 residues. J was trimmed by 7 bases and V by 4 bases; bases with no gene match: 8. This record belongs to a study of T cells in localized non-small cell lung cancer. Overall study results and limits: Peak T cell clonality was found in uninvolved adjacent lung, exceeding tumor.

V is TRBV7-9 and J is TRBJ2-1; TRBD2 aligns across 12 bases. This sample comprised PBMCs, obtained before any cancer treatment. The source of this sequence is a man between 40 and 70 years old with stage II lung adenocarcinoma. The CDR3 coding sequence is TGTGCCAGCAGCTCATTGACTAGCGGGAGTCGGAATGAGCAGTTCTTC. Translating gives CASSSLTSGSRNEQFF.